This T cell receptor beta chain was recorded in a study of spatial heterogeneity in lung cancer (dated by TCRdb to about 2019). In terms of the full investigation: Beta-chain transcripts were consistently detected in greater numbers than alpha-chain transcripts, which likely reflects a higher abundance of beta-chain transcripts. In tumor regions, TCR transcript counts showed a strong correlation with a T cell transcriptional module score derived from matched bulk RNA-seq. Both alpha and beta chains were TCR-sequenced in samples taken at surgery, namely 220 tumor regions, around 64 matched nontumor lung samples and 55 to 60 PBMC samples. The study linked features of the TCR repertoire to counts of nonsynonymous mutations, which were determined by whole-exome sequencing of tumor tissue. In the raw uncorrected reads, each unique combination of TCR and UMI appeared more than ten times on average. The study quantitatively compared TCR alpha and beta repertoires across multiple tumor regions, matched nontumor lung and blood in non-small cell lung cancer. General study outcomes and caveats: Confirming at a functional level the hypothesis that regional TCRs recognize regional mutations was considered to require additional single-cell paired TCR alpha and beta sequencing. TCR-seq coverage of tumor T cells was estimated to be only approximately 7% for alpha chains and more than 11% for beta chains. The tumor nonsynonymous mutation count correlated with the number of expanded alpha and beta TCRs within the tumor. Counts of ubiquitous and regional expanded TCRs were found to correlate with counts of ubiquitous and regional nonsynonymous mutations, respectively.

This clonotype appeared many times. The target of this receptor is not known. No base-level quality is on record; no much larger clone is a single base apart. Found in a library prepared for alpha chains, this beta chain is an off-target read, and its abundance has little meaning. Germline trimming amounts to 2 bases on V and 8 bases on J, with 9 as the count of junction bases outside the gene matches. Its CDR3 holds 14 amino acids, cysteine through phenylalanine. The sequence is cut down to CDR3 DNA, 42 bases in frame from base 1. Taken from the germline V gene, the CDR1 and CDR2 loops are SGHRS and YFSETQ. The library was obtained by 5' RACE. Instrument on record: NextSeq 500. The TCR library protocol attached a unique molecular identifier to each TCR cDNA molecule to allow correction of PCR and sequencing errors. Per the authors' processing: TCR identification, UMI-based error correction and CDR3 extraction were all carried out with Decombinator tools. TCRs above a frequency of 2 per 1,000, corresponding to the top 1% of the tumor frequency distribution, were defined as expanded. Expanded tumor TCRs statistically deemed absent (corrected P<0.05) from at least one tumor region were classed as regional, and all other expanded tumor TCRs were classed as ubiquitous. Renyi diversity was calculated using the R vegan package after each repertoire was subsampled 100 times to 5,000 TCRs. CDR3 similarity networks were constructed using string-kernel similarity of amino acid triplets, with links drawn between CDR3s whose pairwise similarity was above 0.82. The raw public data were reprocessed by TCRdb itself: fastp quality trimming at Q25, MiXCR clonotype calling, in-frame beta chains only. A single entry per CDR3 protein holds the most common genes and DNA from its merged rows. TCRdb, not the authors, supplied the V and J calls. In all, the sample holds about 14,000 distinct CDR3 sequences, and roughly 5.6% of those were seen once. The ten largest clonotypes hold over 8.5% of the sample.

The intended sense of this specimen's time point label: sample taken at primary tumor resection. Donors were some 67 patients with early-stage, untreated non-small cell lung cancer from the lung TRACERx cohort. Without any cell sorting, TCR sequencing was performed on whole RNA extracted either from tumor and nontumor lung tissue or from cryopreserved PBMC samples. Patients were selected for TCR sequencing only if sufficient RNA was available from at least two tumor regions. Tumor and adjacent nontumor lung specimens were reviewed by a lung pathologist before selection. The receptor chain draws on TRBV5-1 and TRBJ1-1; 7 middle bases align to TRBD1. Specimen: lung tumor tissue, collected at surgery. The sequence was collected from a female donor with early-stage non-small cell lung cancer. The sequenced DNA: TGCGCCAGCAGCTTCGGGACAGTACCTACCGAAGCTTTCTTT. The resulting protein is CASSFGTVPTEAFF.